The 32 T cell receptor beta chains below all came from one sample that was sequenced in a study of technical replicates of blood from four donors. Generated by immunoSEQ multiplex PCR, the TCRdb table keeps only in-frame clones and is missing some. This table holds about 60,000 clones, 85% to 95% found once. Sequenced input: PBMCs. The receptors here all came from a human donor in good health. Some clones in this sample may be carry-over from other donors' samples.

This chain uses TRBV7-7 with TRBJ2-3; 11 positions agree with TRBD2. Germline CDR1 is SSHAT and CDR2 is FNYEAQ (reference sequence). V was clipped by 2 bases and J by 1 base; unmatched bases: 2. The CDR3 runs to 16 residues. CDR3 sequence (DNA): TGTGCCAGCAGCTTAAATAGCGGGGGGGGCACAGATACGCAGTATTTT. Its translation: CASSLNSGGGTDTQYF.

This chain links TRBV5-1 with TRBJ2-2; no firm D call. This CDR3 is built from 14 residues. V was clipped by 2 bases and J by 7 bases, with 12 bases between them. CDR1 and CDR2 from the germline V gene are SGHRS and YFSETQ. CDR3 DNA: TGCGCCAGCAGCTTACCTGGGCTCGACGGGGAGCTGTTTTTT. Encoded protein: CASSLPGLDGELFF.

The V gene is TRBV7-8, the J gene TRBJ2-6; TRBD1 agrees at 9 bases. CDR3 length: 19 residues. V shed 5 bases and J 1 base; nucleotides not matched to a gene: 12. Germline lookup yields CDR1 SGHVS and CDR2 FQNEAQ. The CDR3 loop is CASSLRGTGLTSGANVLTF. CDR3 bases: TGTGCCAGCAGCCTACGCGGGACAGGGCTAACGTCTGGGGCCAACGTCCTGACTTTC.

The chain carries TRBV18 and TRBJ1-1; D is perhaps TRBD1 (5 bases). Deletions cut 2 bases from V and 7 bases from J, with 8 bases between. This CDR3 spans 12 amino acids. Germline CDR1 is KGHSH and CDR2 is LQKENI. Here the CDR3 reads CASSPNQGEAFF. In DNA, the CDR3 is TGTGCCAGCTCACCAAACCAGGGTGAAGCTTTCTTT. The variable domain in full, completed from reference TRBV18 and TRBJ1-1, reads NAGVMQNPRHLVRRRGQEARLRCSPMKGHSHVYWYRQLPEEGLKFMVYLQKENIIDESGMPKERFSAEFPKEGPSILRIQQVVRGDSAAYFCASSPNQGEAFFGQGTRLTVV.

The gene calls are TRBV6-1 and TRBJ2-3, with 11 bases identical to TRBD2. J lost 0 bases, V lost 7 bases, and 3 bases had no gene match. The germline V gene encodes CDR1 MNHNS and CDR2 SASEGT. The CDR3 totals 15 residues. The CDR3 region has the DNA TGTGCCAGCACTAGACTAGCGGGGAGCACAGATACGCAGTATTTT. It encodes CASTRLAGSTDTQYF.

The V call is TRBV7-2, the J call TRBJ2-1; TRBD2 aligns across 11 bases. The junction had 3 bases not matched to a gene; V was cut back by 1 base and J by 4 bases. The CDR3 has 16 amino acids. Germline V gene data show CDR1 as SGHTA and CDR2 as FQGNSA. The CDR3 nucleotides are TGTGCCAGCAGCTTAGGCCTAGCGGGGGGTTACAATGAGCAGTTCTTC. This sequence encodes CASSLGLAGGYNEQFF.

V and J are TRBV6-6 and TRBJ2-7, with a possible D match to TRBD2 (5 bases). The CDR3 spans 14 residues. V shed 4 bases and J shed 1 base, with 11 bases lying between them. Germline CDR1 and CDR2: MNHNY and SVGAGI (reference sequence). The CDR3 region is CASSSPAGSYEQYF. CDR3 bases: TGTGCCAGCAGTTCCCCCGCGGGTTCCTACGAGCAGTACTTC.

Comment on this clone: Other DNA sequences of this sample code for an identical CDR3. The chain recombines TRBV4-3 with TRBJ1-5; a weak D match, TRBD1 (6 bases). There are 15 residues in the CDR3. Germline V lookup: CDR1 LGHNA, CDR2 YSLEER. Trimming shortened V by 0 bases and J by 0 bases, and 6 bases separated the two germline ends. The CDR3 region is CASSQDRGSNQPQHF. CDR3 nucleotide sequence: TGCGCCAGCAGCCAAGACAGGGGTAGCAATCAGCCCCAGCATTTT.

The CDR3 protein is CATSRGYSSNYGYTF. The CDR3 DNA sequence: TGTGCCACCAGCAGAGGGTACAGCTCCAACTATGGCTACACCTTC. The chain employs TRBV15 and TRBJ1-2; no definite D call. V gave up 1 base and J gave up 2 bases, with 11 bases separating them. Per germline, CDR1 LNHNV and CDR2 YYDKDF (reference sequence). This CDR3 has 15 amino acids.

The chain recombines TRBV7-9 with TRBJ1-1; the match to TRBD1 covers 12 bases. CDR1 SEHNR and CDR2 FQNEAQ come from the germline V gene (reference sequence). The CDR3 extends over 17 amino acids. The V segment lost 4 bases and the J segment 4 bases; nucleotides outside the gene matches: 10. The CDR3 sequence: CASSSRDRGHVGTEAFF. Here the CDR3 DNA reads TGTGCCAGCAGCTCCCGGGACAGGGGGCATGTCGGCACTGAAGCTTTCTTT.

This chain joins TRBV5-1 and TRBJ2-1; TRBD2 agrees at 13 bases. Germline V gene sequence: CDR1 SGHRS, CDR2 YFSETQ. J was trimmed by 6 bases and V by 4 bases; bases with no gene match: 4. The CDR3 length is 15 residues. CDR3 sequence: CASSQLAGGGNEQFF. CDR3 in DNA: TGCGCCAGCAGCCAACTAGCGGGAGGGGGCAATGAGCAGTTCTTC. Full variable domain (rest looked up from reference TRBV5-1 and TRBJ2-1): KAGVTQTPRYLIKTRGQQVTLSCSPISGHRSVSWYQQTPGQGLQFLFEYFSETQRNKGNFPGRFSGRQFSNSRSEMNVSTLELGDSALYLCASSQLAGGGNEQFFGPGTRLTVL.

The J gene is TRBJ2-7, the V gene TRBV6-5, with D tentatively TRBD2 (5 bases). The CDR3 has 15 residues. Germline CDR1 is MNHEY and CDR2 is SVGAGI. Trimming pared 0 bases from V and 9 bases from J, leaving 18 bases between. The CDR3 spells CASSYSTSTPGLQYF. The CDR3 nucleotides read TGTGCCAGCAGTTACTCTACTTCAACACCCGGACTGCAGTACTTC.

V and J are TRBV19 and TRBJ1-3, with a possible D match to TRBD1 (6 bases). CDR1 and CDR2 (germline): LNHDA, SQIVND (reference sequence). Trimming took off 4 bases at V and 0 bases at J, with 13 bases between the two ends. There are 16 residues in the CDR3. This CDR3 reads CASSTLQGASGNTIYF. The CDR3 DNA is TGTGCCAGTAGTACCCTACAGGGAGCCTCTGGAAACACCATATATTTT.

This chain links TRBV7-9 with TRBJ2-3; 10 bases fit TRBD2. The CDR3 contains 15 residues. The V gene end was trimmed by 4 bases and the J gene end by 6 bases; junction bases not matched to a gene: 7. Germline lookup yields CDR1 SEHNR and CDR2 FQNEAQ (reference sequence). The CDR3 DNA sequence: TGTGCCAGCAGCTGGGCTAGCGGGAGAGGGGATACGCAGTATTTT. Translating it yields CASSWASGRGDTQYF.

The V gene is TRBV13, the J gene TRBJ2-5; 7 nucleotides line up with TRBD2. After removal of 4 bases from V and 5 bases from J, the junction contained 1 base not matched to a gene. In germline, CDR1 is PRHDT, CDR2 FYEKMQ (reference sequence). The CDR3 is 12 residues long. CDR3 bases: TGTGCCAGCAGCTCGCGGGGGGAGACCCAGTACTTC. Its translation: CASSSRGETQYF. The full variable domain, with the rest looked up from reference TRBV13 and TRBJ2-5, is AAGVIQSPRHLIKEKRETATLKCYPIPRHDTVYWYQQGPGQDPQFLISFYEKMQSDKGSIPDRFSAQQFSDYHSELNMSSLELGDSALYFCASSSRGETQYFGPGTRLLVL.

This clone was seen at least ten times. The V gene is TRBV10-3, the J gene TRBJ2-5, with TRBD2 matching over 13 bases. After removal of 6 bases from V and 3 bases from J, the junction contained 4 bases not matched to a gene. The CDR3 has 15 amino acids. Germline values: CDR1 ENHRY, CDR2 SYGVKD. The CDR3 nucleotides are TGTGCCATCAGAGGCGGACTAGCGGGAGAAGAGACCCAGTACTTC. Translating it yields CAIRGGLAGEETQYF.

The chain employs TRBV27 and TRBJ1-6, with a weak D call TRBD1 (6 bases). Per the germline V gene, CDR1 is MNHEY and CDR2 is SMNVEV (reference sequence). This CDR3 contains 15 residues. Trimming left V 6 bases short and J 5 bases short, with 14 bases between. As DNA, the CDR3 is TGTGCCAGCAGGAAGGGACAAGATAATAATTCACCCCTCCACTTT. The encoded protein is CASRKGQDNNSPLHF.

The chain recombines TRBV18 with TRBJ2-1; TRBD1 is a possible D gene (6 bases). The CDR3 spans 18 residues. Germline-derived CDR1 and CDR2 are KGHSH and LQKENI. The V and J ends lost 4 bases and 6 bases respectively, with 25 bases between them. CDR3 amino acids: CASSLSMSDRTYPNEQFF. The CDR3 nucleotides are TGTGCCAGCTCACTAAGTATGTCTGACAGGACCTACCCCAATGAGCAGTTCTTC.

This chain connects TRBV7-8 to TRBJ2-7; perhaps TRBD2 as D (5 bases). Germline CDR1 SGHVS, CDR2 FQNEAQ. This CDR3 region has 13 residues. Trimming shortened V by 5 bases and J by 2 bases, and 10 bases separated the two germline ends. CDR3 loop: CASSRNGAYEQYF. In DNA, the CDR3 is TGTGCCAGCAGCCGTAACGGGGCCTACGAGCAGTACTTC.

The chain links TRBV7-8 to TRBJ2-5, with TRBD2 as a possible D gene (6 bases). V dropped 5 bases and J dropped 5 bases, with 9 bases sitting between them. CDR1 is SGHVS and CDR2 is FQNEAQ in the germline V gene. The CDR3 consists of 12 residues. The CDR3 here is CASSPRGETQYF. The CDR3 nucleotides are TGTGCCAGCAGCCCCCGGGGGGAGACCCAGTACTTC. Combining the CDR3 with reference TRBV7-8 and TRBJ2-5 gives the whole variable domain GAGVSQSPRYKVAKRGQDVALRCDPISGHVSLFWYQQALGQGPEFLTYFQNEAQLDKSGLPSDRFFAERPEGSVSTLKIQRTQQEDSAVYLCASSPRGETQYFGPGTRLLVL.

To note about this clone: One end of the junction varies from germline; a read error may be responsible. The chain is built from TRBV29-1 and TRBJ2-1, with D possibly TRBD2 on 6 matching bases. Per the germline V gene, CDR1 is SQVTM and CDR2 is ANQGSEA. This CDR3 spans 14 amino acids. In DNA, the CDR3 is TGCAGCGTTGATACCCTAGCGTCCTCCAATGAGCAGTTCTTC. This gives the protein CSVDTLASSNEQFF.

The genes are TRBV10-3 and TRBJ1-6; D possibly corresponds to TRBD1 (5 bases). V shed 8 bases and J shed 7 bases, with 15 bases lying between them. Germline values: CDR1 ENHRY, CDR2 SYGVKD. There are 14 residues in the CDR3. The CDR3 bases are TGTGCCATCCAACGTGAGCAGGGAAATTCACCCCTCCACTTT. Protein sequence: CAIQREQGNSPLHF.

The chain couples TRBV15 to TRBJ1-4; no reliable D call. CDR3 length equals 15 residues. V lost 0 bases and J 0 bases, leaving 5 bases between the germline ends. Germline values: CDR1 LNHNV, CDR2 YYDKDF (reference sequence). The CDR3: CATSRDLSTNEKLFF. As DNA, the CDR3 is TGTGCCACCAGCAGAGATTTATCAACTAATGAAAAACTGTTTTTT. The full variable domain, its missing parts supplied by reference TRBV15 and TRBJ1-4, is DAMVIQNPRYQVTQFGKPVTLSCSQTLNHNVMYWYQQKSSQAPKLLFHYYDKDFNNEADTPDNFQSRRPNTSFCFLDIRSPGLGDTAMYLCATSRDLSTNEKLFFGSGTQLSVL.

The chain employs TRBV19 and TRBJ1-1, with TRBD1 identical over 10 bases. Germline trimming cut 5 bases from V and 12 bases from J; bases unmatched to any gene: 6. Germline-derived CDR1 and CDR2 are LNHDA and SQIVND (reference sequence). The CDR3 length is 12 residues. CDR3 nucleotide sequence: TGTGCCAGTAGTCCGGGGACAGGGGTGCCTTTCTTT. Translation gives CASSPGTGVPFF.

The rearrangement links TRBV5-1 to TRBJ1-6, with D possibly TRBD1 on 6 matching bases. Trimming removed 1 base from V and 7 bases from J, with 9 bases in between. Germline lookup yields CDR1 SGHRS and CDR2 YFSETQ. The CDR3 totals 14 residues. As DNA, the CDR3 is TGCGCCAGCAGCTTGTCAGGGGCGAATTCACCCCTCCACTTT. It codes for CASSLSGANSPLHF.

The chain joins TRBV18 to TRBJ2-7, with a weak D call TRBD2 (6 bases). Trimming left V 1 base short and J 0 bases short, with 13 bases between. The germline V gene has CDR1 KGHSH and CDR2 LQKENI. The CDR3 runs to 16 residues. Here the CDR3 reads CASSPRRDSSSYEQYF. The CDR3 DNA reads TGTGCCAGCTCACCACGCCGGGACTCCAGCTCCTACGAGCAGTACTTC.

This clone was seen just once. The chain links TRBV18 to TRBJ2-3; perhaps TRBD1 as D (5 bases). V lost 4 bases, J lost 2 bases, and 10 bases lay in between. Germline assignment: CDR1 KGHSH and CDR2 LQKENI. The length of the CDR3 is 14 residues. CDR3 loop: CASSRQGSTDTQYF. CDR3 nucleotide sequence: TGTGCCAGCTCACGGCAGGGATCCACAGATACGCAGTATTTT.

V gene TRBV10-3 combines with J gene TRBJ2-2, with TRBD2 identical over 11 bases. The CDR3 sequence is 16 residues long. Germline lookup yields CDR1 ENHRY and CDR2 SYGVKD. J lost 6 bases, V lost 10 bases, and 13 bases had no gene match. CDR3 loop: CATRGTSGRGAGELFF. The CDR3 bases are TGTGCCACCAGGGGGACTAGCGGAAGGGGCGCCGGGGAGCTGTTTTTT.

The rearrangement uses TRBV4-1 and TRBJ2-6; perhaps TRBD1 as D (6 bases). Germline loops: CDR1 MGHRA, CDR2 YSYEKL. With 7 bases removed from V and 4 bases from J, the gap between germline ends came to 20 bases. This CDR3 region has 17 residues. In nucleotides, the CDR3 is TGCGCCAGCACCTCAATAACAGGGCCTCGCGGGGCCAACGTCCTGACTTTC. It specifies CASTSITGPRGANVLTF.

The chain joins TRBV5-1 to TRBJ2-7; 7 nucleotides agree with TRBD1. V was clipped by 0 bases and J by 4 bases; unmatched bases: 7. Germline-derived CDR1 and CDR2 are SGHRS and YFSETQ. The CDR3 is 15 amino acids. The CDR3 coding sequence is TGCGCCAGCAGCTTGGCTGGAGACAGGGCGTACGAGCAGTACTTC. This encodes CASSLAGDRAYEQYF.

The CDR3 region is CASRRLGLNEQFF. DNA of the CDR3: TGTGCCAGCAGACGGCTAGGATTGAATGAGCAGTTCTTC. The genes are TRBV2 and TRBJ2-1; no clear D. Germline-derived CDR1 and CDR2 are SNHLY and FYNNEI. The CDR3 runs to 13 residues. V dropped 6 bases and J dropped 7 bases, with 13 bases sitting between them.

J is TRBJ1-4 and V is TRBV19, with 8 bases fitting TRBD1. Germline V gene data show CDR1 as LNHDA and CDR2 as SQIVND (reference sequence). The CDR3 contains 15 residues. Unmatched junction bases numbered 3, after V lost 6 bases and J lost 0 bases. The CDR3 loop reads CASRWGQATNEKLFF. DNA for the CDR3: TGTGCCAGTAGGTGGGGACAGGCAACTAATGAAAAACTGTTTTTT.